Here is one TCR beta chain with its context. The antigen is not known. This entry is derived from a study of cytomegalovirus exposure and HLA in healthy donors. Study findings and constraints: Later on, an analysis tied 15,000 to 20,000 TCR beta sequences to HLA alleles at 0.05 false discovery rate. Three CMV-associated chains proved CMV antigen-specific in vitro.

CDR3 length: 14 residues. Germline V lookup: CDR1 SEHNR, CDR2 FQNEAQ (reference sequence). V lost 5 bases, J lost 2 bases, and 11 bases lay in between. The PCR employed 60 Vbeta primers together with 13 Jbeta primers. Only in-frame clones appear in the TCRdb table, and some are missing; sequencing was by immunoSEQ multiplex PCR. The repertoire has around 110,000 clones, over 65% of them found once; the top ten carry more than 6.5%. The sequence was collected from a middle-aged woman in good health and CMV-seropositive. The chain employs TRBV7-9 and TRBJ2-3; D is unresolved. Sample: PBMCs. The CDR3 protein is CASSPSEATDTQYF. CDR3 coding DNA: TGTGCCAGCAGCCCATCCGAGGCCACAGATACGCAGTATTTT.